This entry is about one T cell receptor beta chain. The antigen is undetermined. The CD8+ and CD4+ T cells were negatively isolated, with the TEMRA cells enriched by FACS. This specimen belongs to a study of CD8 T cells in Susac syndrome. Findings and limits, study-wide: The study's TCR sequencing and HLA analysis covered a relatively small number of individuals, and the study acknowledged this.

The length of the CDR3 is 11 residues. V was shortened by 4 bases and J by 6 bases, with 10 bases between the two germline ends. Per germline, CDR1 SQVTM and CDR2 ANQGSEA. Random hexamers were used to reverse transcribe about 0.5 to 1 ug of RNA. A multiplex approach, immunoSEQ multiplex PCR, amplified TCR beta CDR3 across 54 Vbeta and 13 Jbeta. TCRdb re-analysed the immunoSEQ multiplex PCR reads in MiXCR, keeping a single row per CDR3 protein. The sample consists of about 210,000 distinct CDR3 sequences, roughly 96% of them appearing once. The rearrangement links TRBV29-1 to TRBJ2-7; D might be TRBD1 (5 bases). The specimen sequenced was CD4+ T cells from PBMCs. The receptor was derived from a human donor with multiple sclerosis. CDR3 coding DNA: TGCAGCGTTGCCAGGGTTGGCGAGCAGTACTTC. Protein sequence: CSVARVGEQYF.